This passage covers 28 T cell receptor beta chains from one sample sequenced in a study of brain T cells in children with intractable seizures. The repertoire was sequenced with immunoSEQ multiplex PCR; TCRdb's copy has only in-frame clones and lacks some. The sample has 100,000 to 120,000 clones; around 94% are singletons. Specimen: peripheral blood, collected at surgery. The receptors were sampled from a boy under two years old with hemimegalencephaly and intractable seizures.

The rearrangement links TRBV5-1 to TRBJ1-6; the D is unclear. The CDR3 consists of 14 residues. Germline values: CDR1 SGHRS, CDR2 YFSETQ. Trimming took off 0 bases at V and 9 bases at J, with 10 bases between the two ends. The CDR3 sequence: CASSLEAGVSPLHF. For the CDR3, the DNA is TGCGCCAGCAGCTTGGAGGCAGGTGTTTCACCCCTCCACTTT.

V is TRBV4-1 and J is TRBJ2-7; tentatively, D is TRBD1 (8 bases). The V gene lost 1 base and the J gene lost 5 bases, with 15 bases spanning the gap. CDR3 length: 15 amino acids. Germline CDR1 reads MGHRA; CDR2 reads YSYEKL. CDR3 protein: CASSQVVTGGDEQYF. DNA for the CDR3: TGCGCCAGCAGCCAAGTGGTAACAGGGGGGGACGAGCAGTACTTC.

The CDR3 DNA reads as TGTGCCACCAGCAGCCCGGACAGGGGTGGCAATGAGCAGTTCTTC. This translates into CATSSPDRGGNEQFF. The rearrangement uses TRBV15 and TRBJ2-1; 9 nucleotides line up with TRBD1. Germline V lookup: CDR1 LNHNV, CDR2 YYDKDF (reference sequence). This CDR3 is 15 amino acids long. V trimming: 3 bases; J trimming: 6 bases; junction bases outside the gene matches: 6.

This sequence joins TRBV10-3 and TRBJ2-3; D is ambiguous. V lost 8 bases and J lost 0, with 9 bases in between. The CDR3 loop spans 13 amino acids. The germline V gene encodes CDR1 ENHRY and CDR2 SYGVKD. CDR3 amino acids: CAILGGSTDTQYF. The CDR3 coding sequence is TGTGCCATCTTGGGTGGAAGCACAGATACGCAGTATTTT.

The rearrangement uses TRBV7-2 and TRBJ2-7; the D gene is possibly TRBD1 (6 bases). The CDR3 is made up of 15 amino acids. Per the germline V gene, CDR1 is SGHTA and CDR2 is FQGNSA. Trimming pared 0 bases from V and 3 bases from J, leaving 12 bases between. The CDR3 loop is CASSLAAVGGYEQYF. In DNA form, the CDR3 reads TGTGCCAGCAGCTTAGCCGCAGTAGGGGGCTACGAGCAGTACTTC.

The rearrangement uses TRBV7-3 and TRBJ2-1; D is unclear. This CDR3 has 17 residues. Between the trimmed V and J ends, which lost 1 base and 2 bases, there was a span of 15 bases. Germline values: CDR1 SGHTA, CDR2 FQGTGA. CDR3 loop: CASSLRSLPRAYNEQFF. The CDR3 DNA is TGTGCCAGCAGCTTAAGGTCGCTACCCAGAGCCTACAATGAGCAGTTCTTC.

The gene calls are TRBV12-3 or TRBV12-4 and TRBJ2-5; D unclear. This CDR3 has 12 residues. V was shortened by 5 bases and J by 2 bases, with 6 bases between the two germline ends. The DNA of the CDR3 is TGTGCCAGCAGTCAACTACAAGAGACCCAGTACTTC. This encodes CASSQLQETQYF.

This chain connects TRBV5-1 to TRBJ2-5; 7 bases match TRBD2. CDR1 and CDR2 (germline): SGHRS, YFSETQ. The CDR3 has 15 amino acids. J lost 5 bases, V lost 2 bases, and 9 bases had no gene match. CDR3 nucleotides: TGCGCCAGCAGCTTAGCGGGGCCCTTCGGGGAGACCCAGTACTTC. It translates to CASSLAGPFGETQYF.

In this sample, this clone turned up once. The chain couples TRBV7-6 to TRBJ2-3; D remains ambiguous. The CDR3 covers 13 residues. V was clipped by 5 bases and J by 7 bases, with 13 bases between them. Per the germline V gene, CDR1 is SGHVS and CDR2 is FNYEAQ. CDR3: CASSREEWHTQYF. CDR3 DNA sequence: TGTGCCAGCAGCCGAGAAGAGTGGCATACGCAGTATTTT.

This rearrangement joins TRBV19 to TRBJ1-2; D remains unclear. V lost 2 bases and J lost 4, with 14 bases in between. Germline V gene sequence: CDR1 LNHDA, CDR2 SQIVND (reference sequence). This CDR3 has 15 amino acids. The CDR3 loop is CASSISSNFRYGYTF. The CDR3 nucleotides read TGTGCCAGTAGTATATCATCTAACTTTCGCTATGGCTACACCTTC.

This chain uses TRBV6-6 with TRBJ2-7, with TRBD1 matching over 7 bases. The germline V gene has CDR1 MNHNY and CDR2 SVGAGI (reference sequence). Unmatched junction bases numbered 2, after V lost 0 bases and J lost 0 bases. This CDR3 has 15 amino acids. The chain's CDR3 is CASSYSTGSSYEQYF. The CDR3 DNA is TGTGCCAGCAGTTACTCGACAGGGAGCTCCTACGAGCAGTACTTC.

The chain links TRBV7-9 to TRBJ2-1, with D perhaps TRBD1 (5 bases). The CDR3 length is 16 residues. Trimming removed 3 bases from V and 0 bases from J, with 12 bases in between. Germline CDR1 SEHNR, CDR2 FQNEAQ (reference sequence). CDR3 DNA sequence: TGTGCCAGCAGCTTCACGCAAGACAGCTCCTACAATGAGCAGTTCTTC. It translates to CASSFTQDSSYNEQFF.

The chain has TRBV19 and TRBJ2-1; D is perhaps TRBD1 or TRBD2 (5 bases each). This CDR3 has 15 residues. CDR1 is LNHDA, CDR2 SQIVND, per germline (reference sequence). V shed 0 bases and J shed 3 bases, with 9 bases lying between them. The CDR3 loop reads CASSIDGDGYNEQFF. CDR3 bases: TGTGCCAGTAGTATAGATGGGGACGGCTACAATGAGCAGTTCTTC.

The chain joins TRBV19 to TRBJ2-3; 13 nucleotides match TRBD2. The CDR3 is made up of 18 amino acids. The germline V gene has CDR1 LNHDA and CDR2 SQIVND (reference sequence). Losses at the gene ends were 4 bases for V and 2 bases for J; bases not matched to a gene: 9. CDR3 protein: CASSTSGTSGAYTDTQYF. DNA of the CDR3: TGTGCCAGTAGTACGTCCGGGACTAGCGGGGCCTACACAGATACGCAGTATTTT.

The chain employs TRBV5-1 and TRBJ1-4; D gene ambiguous. Trimming removed 0 bases from V and 3 bases from J, with 6 bases in between. The CDR3 is made up of 14 amino acids. Germline loops: CDR1 SGHRS, CDR2 YFSETQ. CDR3 sequence (DNA): TGCGCCAGCAGCTTGGGGTGGGCTAATGAAAAACTGTTTTTT. Protein sequence: CASSLGWANEKLFF.

V usage is TRBV5-4 and J usage is TRBJ2-5; possible D gene TRBD2, 7 bases. The CDR3 runs 15 residues. CDR1 is SGHNT and CDR2 is YYREEE in the germline V gene (reference sequence). V lost 1 base and J lost 4, with 14 bases in between. The CDR3 coding sequence is TGTGCCAGCAGCTTGCGCCAGGGGAGGGGAGAGACCCAGTACTTC. Its protein is CASSLRQGRGETQYF. Combining the CDR3 with reference TRBV5-4 and TRBJ2-5 gives the whole variable domain ETGVTQSPTHLIKTRGQQVTLRCSSQSGHNTVSWYQQALGQGPQFIFQYYREEENGRGNFPPRFSGLQFPNYSSELNVNALELDDSALYLCASSLRQGRGETQYFGPGTRLLVL.

This sequence joins TRBV27 and TRBJ2-7; tentatively, D is TRBD1 (7 bases). Germline V gene data show CDR1 as MNHEY and CDR2 as SMNVEV (reference sequence). The CDR3 loop spans 15 amino acids. Trimming removed 6 bases from V and 4 bases from J, with 19 bases in between. CDR3: CASSLARGARYEQYF. The CDR3, as DNA: TGTGCCAGCAGCCTCGCCAGGGGGGCGCGGTACGAGCAGTACTTC.

This clone came up once. This chain joins TRBV6-2 or TRBV6-3 and TRBJ2-7; the D call may be TRBD1 or TRBD2 (5 bases each). Germline values: CDR1 MNHEY, CDR2 SVGEGT. The V end lost 5 bases, the J end lost 5 bases, and 16 bases lay between the germline ends. The CDR3 runs to 14 residues. CDR3 sequence (DNA): TGTGCCAGCAGTGGCCGGGACCGGACGGACGAGCAGTACTTC. It encodes CASSGRDRTDEQYF.

The V call is TRBV10-2, the J call TRBJ1-2, with 10 bases matching TRBD1. V was pared by 6 bases and J by 3 bases, with 1 base of the junction left unmatched. CDR1 is WSHSY and CDR2 is SAAADI in the germline V gene. The length of the CDR3 is 13 residues. The CDR3 nucleotides are TGCGCCAGCAGGGGGACAGGGGACTATGGCTACACCTTC. It codes for CASRGTGDYGYTF.

The chain is built from TRBV5-4 and TRBJ2-1; tentative D call: TRBD2 (6 bases). This CDR3 is built from 12 residues. Trimming removed 3 bases at V and 8 bases at J, with 9 bases between. The germline gives CDR1 SGHNT, CDR2 YYREEE (reference sequence). CDR3 nucleotides: TGTGCCAGCAGCTCCCGCGGGGATGAGCAGTTCTTC. This gives the protein CASSSRGDEQFF.

The chain combines TRBV7-2 with TRBJ2-5; D assignment may be TRBD1 or TRBD2 (5 bases each). Per the germline V gene, CDR1 is SGHTA and CDR2 is FQGNSA. The CDR3 runs to 14 residues. V was shortened by 1 base and J by 4 bases, with 10 bases between the two germline ends. This chain's CDR3 is CASSLGGTGETQYF. DNA for the CDR3: TGTGCCAGCAGCTTAGGGGGGACCGGAGAGACCCAGTACTTC. The whole variable domain, remainder taken from reference TRBV7-2 and TRBJ2-5, is GAGVSQSPSNKVTEKGKDVELRCDPISGHTALYWYRQSLGQGLEFLIYFQGNSAPDKSGLPSDRFSAERTGGSVSTLTIQRTQQEDSAVYLCASSLGGTGETQYFGPGTRLLVL.

The chain joins TRBV7-8 to TRBJ1-1; the D is unclear. CDR3 size: 18 residues. V was clipped by 0 bases and J by 0 bases, with 17 bases between them. Germline assignment: CDR1 SGHVS and CDR2 FQNEAQ. The CDR3 region has the DNA TGTGCCAGCAGCTTAGCGCGCTCCAAAGAGACCCTGAACACTGAAGCTTTCTTT. This codes for CASSLARSKETLNTEAFF. The complete variable domain, with remaining parts taken from reference TRBV7-8 and TRBJ1-1, reads GAGVSQSPRYKVAKRGQDVALRCDPISGHVSLFWYQQALGQGPEFLTYFQNEAQLDKSGLPSDRFFAERPEGSVSTLKIQRTQQEDSAVYLCASSLARSKETLNTEAFFGQGTRLTVV.

In DNA form, the CDR3 reads TGTGCCAGCTCATTTGGACAGCCGGGGTCGGGAAACACCATATATTTT. Protein: CASSFGQPGSGNTIYF. This chain connects TRBV18 to TRBJ1-3; TRBD1 is a possible D gene (6 bases). V was shortened by 5 bases and J by 4 bases, with 18 bases between the two germline ends. The CDR3 sequence is 16 residues long. Looked up from germline, CDR1 is KGHSH and CDR2 is LQKENI.

The chain uses TRBV12-5 and TRBJ2-7; D is uncertain. V was cut by 6 bases and J by 6 bases, with 12 bases left in between. Germline-derived CDR1 and CDR2 are LGHNT and FRNRAP. This CDR3 is 12 amino acids long. The CDR3 sequence is CASGPGASEQYF. In DNA, the CDR3 is TGTGCTAGTGGCCCGGGCGCGTCCGAGCAGTACTTC.

The V and J genes are TRBV6-2 or TRBV6-3 and TRBJ2-1; 9 bases line up with TRBD2. Germline lookup yields CDR1 MNHEY and CDR2 SVGEGT. This CDR3 contains 17 residues. The V and J ends lost 0 bases and 6 bases, in that order; junction bases with no gene match: 9. CDR3 sequence reads: CASSYSPPSGVANEQFF. For the CDR3, the DNA is TGTGCCAGCAGTTACTCCCCGCCTAGCGGGGTCGCCAATGAGCAGTTCTTC.

The genes are TRBV11-2 and TRBJ1-1, with D perhaps TRBD1 (5 bases). V lost 0 bases to trimming and J lost 3 bases, with 11 bases between them. There are 15 residues in the CDR3. Looked up from germline, CDR1 is SGHAT and CDR2 is FQNNGV. Here the CDR3 reads CASSLDWRGHTEAFF. DNA of the CDR3: TGTGCCAGCAGCTTAGATTGGAGGGGCCACACTGAAGCTTTCTTT.

The CDR3: CASSPSNSPLHF. Written as DNA, the CDR3 is TGTGCCAGCAGCCCTTCGAATTCACCCCTCCACTTT. This rearrangement joins TRBV5-6 to TRBJ1-6, with unresolved D. Germline CDR1 and CDR2: SGHDT and YYEEEE. The length of the CDR3 is 12 residues. V lost 4 bases to trimming and J lost 7 bases, with 6 bases between them. Filled out from reference TRBV5-6 and TRBJ1-6, the complete variable domain reads DAGVTQSPTHLIKTRGQQVTLRCSPKSGHDTVSWYQQALGQGPQFIFQYYEEEERQRGNFPDRFSGHQFPNYSSELNVNALLLGDSALYLCASSPSNSPLHFGNGTRLTVT.

V and J are TRBV30 and TRBJ1-5; no clear D gene. The V end lost 5 bases, the J end lost 3 bases, and 11 bases lay between the germline ends. The CDR3 sequence is 13 residues long. Germline CDR1 reads GTSNPN; CDR2 reads SVGIG (reference sequence). DNA of the CDR3: TGTGCCTGGTCCGCAGCCGACAATCAGCCCCAGCATTTT. Its protein is CAWSAADNQPQHF. The full variable domain, with the rest looked up from reference TRBV30 and TRBJ1-5, is SQTIHQWPATLVQPVGSPLSLECTVEGTSNPNLYWYRQAAGRGLQLLFYSVGIGQISSEVPQNLSASRPQDRQFILSSKKLLLSDSGFYLCAWSAADNQPQHFGDGTRLSIL.